This TCR beta chain was identified during a study of STAT5B mutations in CD4+ large granular lymphocyte leukemia. Control samples were healthy donors' buffy coats. The survey-level immunoSEQ assay was used. Some clones are missing from TCRdb's copy, which holds only in-frame ones; the method was immunoSEQ multiplex PCR. Of more than 30,000 clones listed, roughly 89% are singletons. This receptor was obtained from a human donor in good health. The sample was CD4+ T cells from blood buffy coats.

The chain's CDR3 is CASSFDPGSGSAQYF. The CDR3 coding sequence is TGTGCCAGCAGCTTTGATCCCGGTTCTGGGTCTGCGCAGTACTTC. The chain couples TRBV5-6 to TRBJ2-7; D call uncertain. Between the trimmed V and J ends, which lost 2 bases and 9 bases, there was a span of 21 bases. CDR1 and CDR2 from the germline V gene are SGHDT and YYEEEE. The CDR3 has 15 amino acids. The entire variable domain, with the rest obtained from reference TRBV5-6 and TRBJ2-7, is as follows: DAGVTQSPTHLIKTRGQQVTLRCSPKSGHDTVSWYQQALGQGPQFIFQYYEEEERQRGNFPDRFSGHQFPNYSSELNVNALLLGDSALYLCASSFDPGSGSAQYFGPGTRLTVT.